The entry that follows covers one T cell receptor beta chain sequence. This clonotype came up once. Its antigen is currently not known. No much larger clone is present one base from it, and per-base qualities are unavailable. One read alone is a weak basis. The patients picked for sequencing were ones in whom flow cytometry had shown an expansion of CD8+CD57+ cells. All patients had severe acquired aplastic anemia diagnosed by International Study of Aplastic Anemia and Agranulocytosis and Camitta criteria. No therapy had been received by the patients at the time of blood sampling. The study deep-sequenced TCR repertoires of sorted CD4+ and CD8+ blood T cells from severe aplastic anemia patients and healthy subjects. In the USA, patient enrollment took place under clinicaltrials.gov protocols 00001620, 01623167, 00001397, 00071045, 00081523 and 00961064. Ficoll-Paque density gradient centrifugation was used to isolate peripheral blood mononuclear cells. Before DNA was extracted, CD4+ and CD8+ T cells were sorted using either FACS or magnetic beads.

The data derive from a study of CD8+CD57+ T cells in acquired aplastic anemia (dated by TCRdb to the late 2010s). Background on the whole study: On average, sorted CD4+ and CD8+ cells yielded around 3.4 ug of extracted DNA, with a range of about 0.18 to 27.4 ug. A CD8+CD57+ expansion meant a frequency higher than the mean frequency seen in healthy subjects.

V and J lose 9 bases and 2 bases, and a span of 14 bases separates them. CDR1 and CDR2 are read off the germline V gene as KGHDR and SFDVKD. From cysteine to phenylalanine, the CDR3 is 14 amino acids long. Only CDR3 DNA remains: 42 bases, in frame from the first base. TCR beta VDJ combination and CDR3 sequence profiling used genomic DNA as the template. An Illumina HiSeq 2000 was used for TCR repertoire sequencing. In the paper's pipeline: TRBV/TRBJ rearrangement plots, CDR3 size and DJ length profiles, and Simpson's diversity index were used to evaluate the repertoires. The most abundant DNA sequence in the deep sequencing data was defined as the immunodominant clone. CDR3 amino acid sequences were screened for sharing across subjects and compared with published repertoires and the VDJdb database. The public reads were run again by TCRdb, first through fastp at Q25 and then through MiXCR, and only productive beta chains were kept. Every CDR3 protein is listed once, alongside the most common genes and DNA of its rows. The V and J calls here are based on TCRdb, not the publication. This sample gives about 180,000 distinct CDR3 sequences in total; around 50% of them show up just once. Of the sample, 10% to 15% falls within the top ten clones.

Study-wide findings and limitations: Twenty-nine CD8+ CDR3 sequences were found in both patients and controls but appeared to be highly expressed in patients and within the immunodominant clones of the patients. CD8+ Simpson's diversity did not differ significantly between patients and healthy controls (P=0.060).

The rearranged chain carries TRBV24-1 and TRBJ2-3; possibly the D gene is TRBD2, per 6 matching bases. Sequenced input: sorted CD4+, CD8+, or CD8+CD57+ T cells (not recorded which) from PBMCs. This receptor was identified in a human donor with aplastic anemia. CDR3 region: CATPRRVITDTQYF. The bases are TGTGCCACCCCAAGGAGGGTCATCACAGATACGCAGTATTTT.